This section outlines one T cell receptor beta chain sequence together with its context. Its specific antigen is unknown. Within one base of it there is no much larger clone, and no base qualities were kept. V is cut by 3 bases and J by 0 bases, and the space between the germline ends is 10 bases. From the cysteine up to the phenylalanine, the CDR3 has a length of 15 residues. Only the CDR3 portion is preserved as DNA: 45 bases, with reading frame beginning at the first base. The germline V gene encodes CDR1 WNHNN and CDR2 SYGVQD (reference sequence). These data come from a study of blood T cell repertoires in COVID-19 (TCRdb year 2020). As for the study more broadly: Collaborator samples came from the United States, Italy and Spain and covered acute and convalescent phases of COVID-19. The prospective study material was composed of cDNA or gDNA derived from T cells, B-cell-depleted T cells, or PBMCs. Deeply sampled blood TCRbeta repertoires from subjects exposed to, actively infected with, or recovered from COVID-19 were included in the dataset. A freely available public database, intended as a resource for researchers studying the immune response to SARS-CoV-2, is where the repertoires were released. The samples were drawn from the first 160 participants of the ongoing ImmuneRACE study and from about 1,200 subjects provided by 6 global collaborators. Nearly every sample came with metadata listing a de-identified subject ID, COVID-19 status, age in years and sex. Where available, HLA class I and class II types were taken from metadata supplied by the sample provider and were not determined by assay-based typing.

Collaborating institutions collected whole blood in K2EDTA tubes following their own protocols. Collaborator samples were shipped for TCRbeta analysis as frozen whole blood, isolated PBMCs, or DNA extracted from either sample type. What the research found in general, with its limitations: Clinical and demographic metadata were provided uncurated, with the amount varying by source and participant.

TCRbeta CDR3 regions were amplified from genomic DNA by means of the immunoSEQ Assay, a bias-controlled multiplex PCR. The authors' pipeline ran thus. Within the assay, amplification of reference gene primers was used to estimate how many nucleated cells each sample contained. Sequence reads were collapsed and filtered to measure the absolute abundance of every unique TCRbeta CDR3 rearrangement. For each sample, productive Simpson clonality was calculated by taking the square root of Simpson's diversity index across productive rearrangements. This is the immuneACCESS table as TCRdb keeps it, with only in-frame sequences that have V and J called. A part of the clones is gone; compared with another copy, unresolved V genes explain less than half, and the rest is unexplained. The DNA gave D and trimming, while V, J and clone size come from that table. Within this sample are 90,000 to 140,000 clones, with roughly 79% of them counted one time only. Approximately 10% of the sample rests with the top ten.

The sequence was obtained from a woman aged 70-85 years with acute or convalescent COVID-19. The sequenced sample was peripheral blood. The rearrangement combines TRBV10-1 with TRBJ2-3; the D gene remains uncertain. At the DNA level, the sequence is TGCGCCAGCAGTGAATTTGCGCCTAGCACAGATACGCAGTATTTT. It translates to CASSEFAPSTDTQYF.